These T cell receptor beta chains were read from a single sample in a study of blood T cell repertoires in COVID-19. The protocol was immunoSEQ multiplex PCR, while the TCRdb copy is restricted to in-frame clones and leaves out a portion. The sample gives fewer than 200,000 clones, 84% of which show up once; approximately 2.6% is in the top ten. Material for sequencing was peripheral blood. These receptors came from a woman older than 75 with COVID-19, enrolled during active disease. Both conserved end residues are part of each CDR3.

TRBV27	TRBJ1-1	CASARQGRNTEAFF
TRBV7-3	TRBJ2-7	CASSLTASGYEQYF
TRBV5-4	TRBJ2-7	CASREAGGPYEQYF
TRBV19	TRBJ2-7	CASSLPGQIYEQYF
TRBV7-3	TRBJ2-2	CASSPQWGRGTGELFF
TRBV19	TRBJ2-3	CASSMFYRSMGDTQYF
TRBV5-1	TRBJ2-7	CASSLAQGYEQYF
TRBV10-3	TRBJ1-2	CAGGQAGYGYTF
TRBV3-1/TRBV3-2	TRBJ1-4	CASSPLARGNEKLFF
TRBV28	TRBJ1-1	CASSLITGSFAEAFF
TRBV7-8	TRBJ2-3	CALQKPGSDTQYF
TRBV4-1	TRBJ2-7	CASSQERGPFEQYF
TRBV3-1/TRBV3-2	TRBJ1-2	CASSQEPPGEVF
TRBV2	TRBJ1-4	CASSGTDNEKLFF
TRBV7-6	TRBJ2-7	CASSLWQGKGYEQYF
TRBV5-1	TRBJ2-7	CASSLAWGGSEQYF
TRBV5-1	TRBJ2-7	CASSRAWDTLGEQYF
TRBV7-3	TRBJ2-1	CASGPGASGEQFF
TRBV6-5	TRBJ2-7	CASSYDSSYEQYF
TRBV27	TRBJ1-5	CASSLNLYQPQHF
TRBV5-1	TRBJ1-1	CASKIRGLDTEAFF
TRBV5-4	TRBJ1-1	CASREGSSPQNTEAFF
TRBV7-2	TRBJ2-4	CASSLGPPPNIQYF
TRBV4-3	TRBJ2-7	CASSQDPTGWYEQYF
TRBV6-4	TRBJ1-1	CASSDSQGQGMNTEAFF
TRBV4-2	TRBJ2-7	CASSQGISPTSYEQYF
TRBV3-1/TRBV3-2	TRBJ2-1	CASSRGTGGEQFF
TRBV5-1	TRBJ1-1	CASSNRDLNTEAFF
TRBV7-9	TRBJ2-5	CASSLGYGQGVAQYF
TRBV7-3	TRBJ2-3	CASSLRQGDTQYF